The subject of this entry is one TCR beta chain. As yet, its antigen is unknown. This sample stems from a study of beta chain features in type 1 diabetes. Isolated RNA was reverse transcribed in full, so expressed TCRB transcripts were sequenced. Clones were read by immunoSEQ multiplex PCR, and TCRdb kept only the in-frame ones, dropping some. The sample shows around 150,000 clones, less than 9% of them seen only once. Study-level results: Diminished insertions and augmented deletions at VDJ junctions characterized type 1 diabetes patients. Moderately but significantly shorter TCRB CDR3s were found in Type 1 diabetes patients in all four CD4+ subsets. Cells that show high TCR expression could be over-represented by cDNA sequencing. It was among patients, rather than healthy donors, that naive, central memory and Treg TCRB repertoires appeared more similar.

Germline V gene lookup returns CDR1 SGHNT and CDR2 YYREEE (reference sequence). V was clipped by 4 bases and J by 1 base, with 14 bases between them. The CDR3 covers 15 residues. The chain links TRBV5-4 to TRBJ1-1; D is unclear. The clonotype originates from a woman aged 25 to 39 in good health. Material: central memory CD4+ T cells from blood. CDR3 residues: CASSPTSTRNTEAFF. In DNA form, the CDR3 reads TGTGCCAGCAGCCCTACCTCGACAAGGAACACTGAAGCTTTCTTT.